Sequencing of this T cell receptor beta chain was carried out in a study of T cells after yellow fever vaccination. TCRdb re-analysed the 5' RACE reads in MiXCR, keeping a single row per CDR3 protein. Altogether around 250,000 distinct CDR3 sequences are present, less than 9% being singletons, with the ten largest covering around 0.9%. The CDR3 is 13 residues long. CDR1 and CDR2 from the germline V gene are MDHEN and SYDVKM. V shed 7 bases and J shed 8 bases, with 17 bases lying between them. The clonotype originates from a man aged 25 to 40 who received the YFV17D yellow fever vaccine. The source was CD4+ T cells sorted from PBMCs, collected 15 days after the yellow fever booster vaccination. This chain connects TRBV28 to TRBJ1-1; D gene ambiguous. CDR3 sequence reads: CASINLLGNEAFF. DNA for the CDR3: TGTGCCAGCATCAACTTATTGGGGAACGAAGCTTTCTTT.